A single sample gave rise to the 9 T cell receptor beta chains below, sequenced in a study of T-cell memory formation after mild COVID-19 (dated by TCRdb to the early 2020s). The library relied on 5' RACE. Sequencing used an Illumina NovaSeq 6000. Using fastp trimming at Q25 and MiXCR clonotype assembly, TCRdb reanalyzed the public sequencing data and kept in-frame beta chains. Rows are combined by CDR3 protein, so each entry shows the most common genes and DNA. The sample includes some 48,000 distinct CDR3 sequences, with roughly 12% observed a single time. Of the sample, roughly 22% is held by the ten largest clones. Sequencing was performed on PBMCs or a T cell subset sorted from them (not recorded which). These receptor sequences come from a man between 18 and 29 years old who had mild COVID-19 (a few samples of this study predate the infection). The sample titles of this study are shuffled in the database, so cell type and time point are left out; the donor was told from shared clones.

The chain joins TRBV27 to TRBJ2-3; 14 bases match TRBD2. The CDR3 length is 15 residues. V lost 5 bases and J lost 6; bases outside the gene matches: 4. Germline-derived CDR1 and CDR2 are MNHEY and SMNVEV (reference sequence). CDR3 region: CASSGLAGGWDTQYF. Written as DNA, the CDR3 is TGTGCCAGCAGTGGACTAGCGGGGGGATGGGATACGCAGTATTTT.

There are a few counts of this clonotype. The genes are TRBV5-1 and TRBJ1-2, with 7 bases identical to TRBD1. Germline CDR1 and CDR2: SGHRS and YFSETQ. The V gene end was trimmed by 4 bases and the J gene end by 2 bases; junction bases not matched to a gene: 2. The CDR3 has 13 residues. For the CDR3, the DNA is TGCGCCAGCAGCGAGGGGGCGAACTATGGCTACACCTTC. Translating it yields CASSEGANYGYTF. Based on the CDR3 plus reference TRBV5-1 and TRBJ1-2, the full variable domain is KAGVTQTPRYLIKTRGQQVTLSCSPISGHRSVSWYQQTPGQGLQFLFEYFSETQRNKGNFPGRFSGRQFSNSRSEMNVSTLELGDSALYLCASSEGANYGYTFGSGTRLTVV.

In this sample, this clonotype turned up a few times. V is TRBV29-1 and J is TRBJ2-5; D may be TRBD2 (5 bases). CDR3 size: 13 residues. V lost 5 bases and J lost 2, with 12 bases in between. Germline-derived CDR1 and CDR2 are SQVTM and ANQGSEA. CDR3 bases: TGCAGCGTTAACGGGGTCTCTCAAGAGACCCAGTACTTC. Protein sequence: CSVNGVSQETQYF.

This clonotype occurred a few times. In DNA form, the CDR3 reads TGTGCCAGCAGCAATCTCCGGGACAGGGGGCTTTTCCCCTACGAGCAGTACGTC. This sequence encodes CASSNLRDRGLFPYEQYV. The V and J genes are TRBV6-2 or TRBV6-3 and TRBJ2-7, with 12 bases identical to TRBD1. The CDR3 runs 18 residues. Per germline, CDR1 MNHEY and CDR2 SVGEGT. V dropped 6 bases and J dropped 2; count of bases not matched to a gene: 14.

The chain combines TRBV5-1 with TRBJ1-2, with D unclear. The CDR3 loop spans 13 amino acids. V was trimmed by 1 base and J by 2 bases, leaving 6 bases between them. The V gene's germline CDR1 is SGHRS and CDR2 YFSETQ. CDR3 bases: TGCGCCAGCAGCTTGAACGGAAACTATGGCTACACCTTC. It codes for CASSLNGNYGYTF.

This chain links TRBV15 with TRBJ2-7; a possible D gene is TRBD2 (6 bases). CDR3 length: 14 amino acids. Germline values: CDR1 LNHNV, CDR2 YYDKDF (reference sequence). V was cut by 5 bases and J by 2 bases, with 13 bases left in between. In nucleotides, the CDR3 is TGTGCCACCAGCGGAGGGACGGCACCCTACGAGCAGTACTTC. Encoded protein: CATSGGTAPYEQYF.

This rearrangement joins TRBV12-3 or TRBV12-4 to TRBJ2-7, with D uncertain. The CDR3 has 16 residues. Trimming cost V 0 bases and J 2 bases, with 14 bases left between them. The CDR3 loop is CASSLAPGSRPYEQYF. The CDR3 nucleotides are TGTGCCAGCAGTTTAGCCCCGGGTAGTAGACCCTACGAGCAGTACTTC.

This clonotype has a count of ten or more. This sequence joins TRBV4-1 and TRBJ2-3; D may be TRBD1 or TRBD2 (5 bases each). The CDR3 runs 14 residues. The ends were cut back, 0 bases at V and 4 bases at J, with 8 bases in the middle. Germline V lookup: CDR1 MGHRA, CDR2 YSYEKL. This CDR3 reads CASSQDLGADTQYF. The CDR3 DNA sequence: TGCGCCAGCAGCCAAGATCTGGGGGCAGATACGCAGTATTTT.

The chain has TRBV3-2 and TRBJ2-5; no check of the table's D call, TRBD1, against the DNA was made. TRBV3-2 represents a pseudogene. The CDR3 totals 14 residues. The CDR3 spells CASSQGQGKETQYF. For the CDR3, the DNA is TGTGCCAGCAGCCAAGGACAGGGAAAAGAGACCCAGTACTTC.